This section outlines one TCR beta chain sequence together with its context. What it binds is not known. The sample belongs to a study of blood T cells in healthy people across ages. Study-level background: Researchers report that template switching captured about one barcoded beta molecule per two T cells. General study findings and limits: Both higher diversity and more naive CD4+ cells marked long-lived donors when set against aged donors. Using unsorted PBMCs precluded a conclusive naive versus antigen-experienced comparison.

The authors ran a second PCR of roughly 7 to 11 cycles using a sample-barcoded 5' primer and a J-beta primer mix. No fewer than 3 million CDR3-containing paired-end reads came from each sample. TCRdb re-called the 5' RACE reads through MiXCR, storing one row per CDR3 protein. The sample has hundreds of thousands of distinct CDR3 sequences, 35% to 50% seen once. The ends lost 4 bases at V and 9 bases at J; junction bases unmatched: 8. The CDR3 has 15 residues. Germline CDR1 reads MGHRA; CDR2 reads YSYEKL. The sample taken for sequencing was blood. This TCR derives from a man older than 75 in good health. V and J are TRBV4-1 and TRBJ2-5, with 13 nucleotides matching TRBD2. The DNA for the CDR3 is TGCGCCAGCAGCCTGAGGACTAGCGGGAGTGTGGCCCAGTACTTC. Encoded protein: CASSLRTSGSVAQYF.